This section outlines one T cell receptor (beta chain) sequence together with its context. Its antigen is not identified. This CDR3 has 11 amino acids. CDR1 is MNHNY, CDR2 SVGAGI, per germline (reference sequence). Trimming stripped 6 bases from V and 1 base from J, with 3 bases between. This record belongs to a study of CD8+ T cells in alopecia areata. Study in general: Tofacitinib therapy took 6 to 18 months; 6 months off drug came after. Findings of the study overall: Treatment with tofacitinib significantly lowered scalp clonality and reduced expanded CD8+ clones among the top 100. Scalp sequencing captures resident alphabeta T cells of normal skin too. Many expanded lesional clones persisted in scalp and blood during tofacitinib treatment.

Treatment of the sample: oral pan-JAK inhibitor, 5-10 mg twice daily. cDNA prepared by RNA extraction and subsequent reverse transcription served as the template for sequencing. TCRdb's copy holds only in-frame clones and misses some; the assay was immunoSEQ multiplex PCR. The sample carries 190,000 or so clones, nearly 60% recorded once. The genes are TRBV6-6 and TRBJ2-5; D uncertain. The clonotype originates from a human donor with alopecia areata. The specimen comprised CD4+ T cells sorted from blood, sampled at week 24, from a patient treated with tofacitinib. CDR3 coding DNA: TGTGCCAGCAGATTCCAAGAGACCCAGTACTTC. Its protein is CASRFQETQYF.